This T cell receptor (beta chain) was sequenced during a study of T cells in Graves' hyperthyroidism and ophthalmopathy. Study results and limitations: Separation of ophthalmopathy from stable hyperthyroidism was achieved by a 13 V-J model.

This clonotype has ten or more counts. Its antigen remains unidentified. The CDR3 runs to 13 residues. Germline V gives CDR1 GTSNPN, CDR2 SVGIG (reference sequence). V lost 1 base and J 5 bases, leaving 9 bases between the germline ends. RNA transcripts gave rise to amplified TCR beta CDR3 regions. TCR CDR3 regions were first amplified by RT-PCR with HTBI primers. TCRdb independently ran MiXCR on the multiplex PCR reads; one entry per CDR3 protein. The sample contains 500,000 to 600,000 distinct CDR3 sequences, approximately 16% of which appear only once. The rearrangement uses TRBV30 and TRBJ1-5; D unclear. Material for sequencing was blood. This clonotype originated in a young woman with Graves' hyperthyroidism. This CDR3 is CAWSDGLDQPQHF. The CDR3 coding sequence is TGTGCCTGGAGTGACGGGCTTGATCAGCCCCAGCATTTT.